Below, 5 T cell receptor beta chains from the same sample are listed, as sequenced in a study of CDR3 diversity in severe acne (dated by TCRdb to between 2018 and 2020). The method was PCR. Reads for this sample came from an Illumina HiSeq 2000. TCRdb reprocessing: public reads trimmed at Q25 with fastp, clones called with MiXCR, in-frame beta chains kept. Under each unique CDR3 protein, matching rows form one entry showing the most common genes and DNA. The sample contains about 97,000 distinct CDR3 sequences, 51% of them found a single time. The biggest ten clones account for about an eighth of the sample. Sequencing was done on a sample of blood. Receptors originate from a male donor with acne.

Remarks on this clonotype: An end of the junction differs from the germline gene, which may be a read error. CDR3 nucleotides: TGCGCCAGCATTGAGGGACTAGCGGGAAACAATGAGCAGTTCTTC. Its translation is CASIEGLAGNNEQFF. The chain has TRBV10-2 and TRBJ2-1; 13 nucleotides match TRBD2. This CDR3 comprises 15 residues. The germline gives CDR1 WSHSY, CDR2 SAAADI.

By its share, this clonotype is medium-sized (0.01 to 0.1%). This chain uses TRBV29-1 with TRBJ1-2, with D possibly being TRBD1 (6 bases). CDR1 and CDR2 from the germline V gene are SQVTM and ANQGSEA. This CDR3 has 11 residues. Trimming cost V 7 bases and J 7 bases, with 13 bases left between them. CDR3 bases: TGCAGCGACACCACAGGGTCTGGCTACACCTTC. This sequence encodes CSDTTGSGYTF.

As regards this clonotype: One base away lies a much larger clone, so this may be a sequencing read error. The chain is built from TRBV25-1 and TRBJ1-1, with D perhaps matching TRBD1 (6 bases). The CDR3 runs to 11 residues. Germline loops: CDR1 MGHDK, CDR2 SYGVNS. The CDR3 here is CASSEDRKALF. As DNA, the CDR3 is TGTGCCAGCAGTGAAGACAGGAAGGCTCTCTTT. Supplemented by reference TRBV25-1 and TRBJ1-1, the full variable domain reads EADIYQTPRYLVIGTGKKITLECSQTMGHDKMYWYQQDPGMELHLIHYSYGVNSTEKGDLSSESTVSRIRTEHFPLTLESARPSHTSQYLCASSEDRKALFGQGTRLTVV.

V and J are TRBV13 and TRBJ2-7; 8 bases are a match to TRBD1. The CDR3 spans 14 residues. Germline V gene data show CDR1 as PRHDT and CDR2 as FYEKMQ (reference sequence). V trimming: 6 bases; J trimming: 5 bases; junction bases outside the gene matches: 9. The CDR3 nucleotides read TGTGCCAGCAGTACAAGACAGGGGAAGAACGAGCAGTACTTC. The encoded protein is CASSTRQGKNEQYF.

This clonotype has a count of ten or more. At one end the junction does not follow the germline gene, possibly because of a read error. The chain links TRBV28 to TRBJ2-1; a possible D gene is TRBD2 (6 bases). Germline values: CDR1 MDHEN, CDR2 SYDVKM. The CDR3 runs to 17 residues. This chain's CDR3 is CASSYSLGRDSFNEQFF. In nucleotides, the CDR3 is TGTGCCAGCAGTTATTCATTGGGGCGGGATTCCTTCAATGAGCAGTTCTTC.